This T cell receptor (beta chain) was recorded in a study of a mutant IDH1 vaccine in newly diagnosed glioma. Study background: The first vaccination came 4-6 weeks after radiotherapy alone, or with temozolomide cycles. Those enrolled had earlier been treated with radiotherapy, temozolomide, or both, mostly both. Treated patients comprised about 60% males and 37.5% females, mean age roughly 37 years. Study conclusions and caveats: Seemingly, top peripheral T cell clonotype changes bore no relation to pseudoprogression.

TCRdb keeps only in-frame clones here, not all; method: immunoSEQ multiplex PCR. The sample carries 40,000 to 45,000 clones, around 83% recorded once. Trimming stripped 1 base from V and 5 bases from J, with 20 bases between. CDR3 length: 17 residues. Germline loops: CDR1 LGHNA, CDR2 YNFKEQ. Described time point: week 35, safety follow-up. One vaccine dose held 300 ug of mutant IDH1 20-mer peptide and came with topical imiquimod. Of note for this clone: Its antigen remains unidentified.

V is TRBV4-2 and J is TRBJ1-2; no definite D call. This specimen was PBMCs, taken from a glioma patient whose treatment included an IDH1 peptide vaccine. This clonotype originated in a woman between 50 and 59 years old with glioma. The CDR3 here is CASSQAAGSLIGYGYTF. DNA for the CDR3: TGTGCCAGCAGCCAAGCGGCGGGAAGTTTAATTGGGTATGGCTACACCTTC.